The text below deals with one T cell receptor (beta chain). The source of the sample is a study of blood T cell repertoires in COVID-19. Study summary: Material from acute and convalescent COVID-19 was sourced from the United States, Italy and Spain. Nucleic acid was either cDNA or gDNA, and it came from T cells, B-cell-depleted T cells, or PBMCs.

V was shortened by 0 bases and J by 2 bases, with 17 bases between the two germline ends. Looked up from germline, CDR1 is MGHRA and CDR2 is YSYEKL. The length of the CDR3 is 18 residues. Authors' data handling: Reference gene primer amplification gave estimated nucleated cell counts. Produced via immunoSEQ multiplex PCR; TCRdb's table is partial and in-frame only. That table furnishes V, J and clone size, whereas the DNA furnished D and trimming. Counted here are around 95,000 clones, about 85% occurring once; the ten biggest clones make up around 15%. The receptor was isolated from a man between 45 and 60 years old with active or convalescent COVID-19. The chain is built from TRBV4-1 and TRBJ2-1; weak D call: TRBD2 (5 bases). Sequenced input: peripheral blood. CDR3 coding DNA: TGCGCCAGCAGCCAAGAATTTTATACGGACTTAACCTACAATGAGCAGTTCTTC. As protein: CASSQEFYTDLTYNEQFF.